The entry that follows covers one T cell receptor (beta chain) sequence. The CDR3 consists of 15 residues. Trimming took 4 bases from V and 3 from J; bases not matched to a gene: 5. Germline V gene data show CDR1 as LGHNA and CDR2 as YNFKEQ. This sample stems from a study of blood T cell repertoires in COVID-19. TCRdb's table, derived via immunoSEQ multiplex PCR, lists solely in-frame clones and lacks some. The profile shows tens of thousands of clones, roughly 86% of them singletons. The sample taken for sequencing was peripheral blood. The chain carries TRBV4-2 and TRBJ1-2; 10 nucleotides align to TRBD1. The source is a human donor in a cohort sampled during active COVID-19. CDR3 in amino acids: CASSPRQGADYGYTF. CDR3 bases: TGTGCCAGCAGCCCCCGACAGGGGGCGGACTATGGCTACACCTTC.